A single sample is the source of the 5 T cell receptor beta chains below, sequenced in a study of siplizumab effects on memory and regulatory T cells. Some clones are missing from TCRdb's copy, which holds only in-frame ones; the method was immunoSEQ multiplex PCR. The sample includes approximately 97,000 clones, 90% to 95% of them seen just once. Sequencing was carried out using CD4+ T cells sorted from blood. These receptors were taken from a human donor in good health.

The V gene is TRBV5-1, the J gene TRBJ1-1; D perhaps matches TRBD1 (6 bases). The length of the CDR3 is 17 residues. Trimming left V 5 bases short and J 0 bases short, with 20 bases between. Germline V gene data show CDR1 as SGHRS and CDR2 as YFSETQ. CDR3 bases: TGCGCCAGCAGGAAAAACAGGGCCGGCGGAATGAACACTGAAGCTTTCTTT. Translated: CASRKNRAGGMNTEAFF. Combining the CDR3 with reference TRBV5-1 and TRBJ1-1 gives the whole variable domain KAGVTQTPRYLIKTRGQQVTLSCSPISGHRSVSWYQQTPGQGLQFLFEYFSETQRNKGNFPGRFSGRQFSNSRSEMNVSTLELGDSALYLCASRKNRAGGMNTEAFFGQGTRLTVV.

CDR3 in amino acids: CASSLNADTQYF. CDR3 DNA: TGTGCCAGCAGCTTAAACGCAGATACGCAGTATTTT. The chain combines TRBV7-2 with TRBJ2-3; D unclear. Germline values: CDR1 SGHTA, CDR2 FQGNSA. The CDR3 runs to 12 residues. V lost 2 bases, J lost 4 bases, and 4 bases lay in between.

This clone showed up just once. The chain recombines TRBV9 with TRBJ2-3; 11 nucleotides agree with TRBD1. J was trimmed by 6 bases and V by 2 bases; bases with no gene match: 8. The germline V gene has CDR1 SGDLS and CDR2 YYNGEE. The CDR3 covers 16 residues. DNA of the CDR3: TGTGCCAGCAGCGTTCGGACAGGGGGCTTGTGGGATACGCAGTATTTT. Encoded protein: CASSVRTGGLWDTQYF.

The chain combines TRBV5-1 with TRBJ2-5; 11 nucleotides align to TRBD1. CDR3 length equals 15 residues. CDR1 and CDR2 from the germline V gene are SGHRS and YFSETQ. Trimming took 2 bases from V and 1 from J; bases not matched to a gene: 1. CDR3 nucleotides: TGCGCCAGCAGCTTAGGACAGGGGGCCCAAGAGACCCAGTACTTC. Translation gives CASSLGQGAQETQYF.

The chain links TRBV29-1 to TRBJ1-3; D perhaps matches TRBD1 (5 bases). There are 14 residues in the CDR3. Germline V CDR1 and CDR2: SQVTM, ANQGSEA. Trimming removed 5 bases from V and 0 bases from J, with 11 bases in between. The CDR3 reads CSVLGDSSGNTIYF. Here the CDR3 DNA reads TGCAGCGTTCTCGGTGACAGCTCTGGAAACACCATATATTTT.